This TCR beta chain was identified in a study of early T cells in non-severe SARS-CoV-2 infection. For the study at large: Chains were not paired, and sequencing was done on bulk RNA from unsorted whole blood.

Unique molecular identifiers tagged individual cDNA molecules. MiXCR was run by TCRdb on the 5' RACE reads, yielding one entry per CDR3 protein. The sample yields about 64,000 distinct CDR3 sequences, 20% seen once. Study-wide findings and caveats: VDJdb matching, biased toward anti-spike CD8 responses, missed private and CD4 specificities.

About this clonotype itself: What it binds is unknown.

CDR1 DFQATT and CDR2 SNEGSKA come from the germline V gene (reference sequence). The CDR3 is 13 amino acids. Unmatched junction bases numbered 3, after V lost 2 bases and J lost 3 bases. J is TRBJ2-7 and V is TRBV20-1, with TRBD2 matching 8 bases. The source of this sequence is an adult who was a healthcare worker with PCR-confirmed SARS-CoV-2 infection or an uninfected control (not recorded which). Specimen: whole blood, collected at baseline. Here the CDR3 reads CSARSSGGYEQYF. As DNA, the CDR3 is TGCAGTGCTAGATCAAGCGGGGGCTACGAGCAGTACTTC.